What follows are 27 T cell receptor beta chains derived from one specimen sequenced in a study of blood T cells in healthy people across ages (dated by TCRdb to between 2014 and 2017). The library was built by means of 5' RACE. Sequencer: Illumina HiSeq 2500. A second PCR of roughly 7 to 11 cycles was performed with a sample-barcoded 5' primer and a J-beta primer mix. TCRdb trimmed the raw reads at Q25, called clones with MiXCR and kept productive beta chains. CDR3 protein duplicates are merged, each entry listing the most common genes and DNA. The sample data list hundreds of thousands of distinct CDR3 sequences, and about 48% of these were observed just once. About an eighth of the sample lies in the top ten. Sequenced input: blood. Receptor source: a man aged 25 to 40 in good health.

This clonotype was recorded a few times. The V and J genes are TRBV12-5 and TRBJ2-5, with 11 bases fitting TRBD2. The CDR3 totals 16 residues. With V trimmed by 2 bases and J by 3 bases, 5 bases remained unmatched. Germline V gene data show CDR1 as LGHNT and CDR2 as FRNRAP. This CDR3 is CASGLYGTSGEETQYF. CDR3 DNA sequence: TGTGCTAGTGGTTTGTACGGGACTAGCGGAGAAGAGACCCAGTACTTC.

The chain combines TRBV5-1 with TRBJ1-5; D perhaps matches TRBD1 (6 bases). Germline loops: CDR1 SGHRS, CDR2 YFSETQ. CDR3 length: 16 amino acids. V was clipped by 2 bases and J by 0 bases, with 12 bases between them. The CDR3 loop reads CASSFVQGDSNQPQHF. CDR3 sequence (DNA): TGCGCCAGCAGCTTCGTACAGGGAGATAGCAATCAGCCCCAGCATTTT.

The V and J genes are TRBV20-1 and TRBJ1-5, with 8 bases that match TRBD1. CDR1 is DFQATT, CDR2 SNEGSKA, per germline (reference sequence). The CDR3 extends over 13 amino acids. V lost 5 bases and J lost 6; bases outside the gene matches: 6. The CDR3 DNA reads as TGCAGTGCTGTTGGGACAGGCAGTCAGCCCCAGCATTTT. This translates into CSAVGTGSQPQHF.

This clonotype was seen a handful of times. V usage is TRBV6-1 and J usage is TRBJ2-1; 7 bases agree with TRBD1. Trimming cost V 8 bases and J 2 bases; bases outside gene matches: 9. This CDR3 is 15 amino acids long. From germline, CDR1 is MNHNS and CDR2 SASEGT. CDR3 coding DNA: TGTGCCAGCGGTAAAGACAGGGACACCTACAATGAGCAGTTCTTC. Translation: CASGKDRDTYNEQFF.

The sample holds a few counts of this clonotype. The chain recombines TRBV9 with TRBJ2-1; maybe TRBD1 (5 bases). Germline V gives CDR1 SGDLS, CDR2 YYNGEE. The CDR3 totals 15 residues. V was cut by 3 bases and J by 4 bases, with 14 bases left in between. The CDR3 DNA reads TGTGCCAGCAGCGCATCAGGGCTCCGATACAATGAGCAGTTCTTC. This sequence encodes CASSASGLRYNEQFF.

V is TRBV7-9 and J is TRBJ2-7; 8 nucleotides match TRBD1. The germline gives CDR1 SEHNR, CDR2 FQNEAQ (reference sequence). With V trimmed by 5 bases and J by 5 bases, 8 bases remained unmatched. This CDR3 is built from 14 residues. CDR3 sequence reads: CASSKTDRVDEQYF. CDR3 nucleotides: TGTGCCAGCAGCAAAACGGACAGGGTGGACGAGCAGTACTTC.

As to this clonotype: The junction shows a germline mismatch at one end, possibly a read error. This sequence joins TRBV7-2 and TRBJ2-4, with TRBD1 identical over 7 bases. CDR3 length: 16 residues. In germline, CDR1 is SGHTA, CDR2 FQGNSA. The CDR3 DNA sequence: TGTGTCAGCAGGCCGGGACAGAGTCATAGGGTGGACATTCAGTACTTC. The encoded protein is CVSRPGQSHRVDIQYF.

This clonotype was recorded at least ten times. CDR3 loop: CASSLVPGAYTEAFF. CDR3 nucleotide sequence: TGTGCCAGCAGCTTGGTCCCGGGGGCGTACACTGAAGCTTTCTTT. This sequence joins TRBV5-4 and TRBJ1-1; possibly TRBD1 for D (6 bases). Between the trimmed V and J ends, which lost 0 bases and 3 bases, there was a span of 12 bases. Germline V gives CDR1 SGHNT, CDR2 YYREEE (reference sequence). CDR3 length: 15 residues.

This sequence joins TRBV12-3 or TRBV12-4 and TRBJ2-4; TRBD1 matches 9 bases. The J call is doubtful: the DNA matches TRBJ2-7 better. The CDR3 loop spans 17 amino acids. CDR3 loop: CASSFSGTGSILHEQYF. The CDR3 DNA reads TGTGCCAGCAGTTTCTCCGGGACAGGGTCCATCCTCCACGAGCAGTACTTC.

The chain recombines TRBV2 with TRBJ2-3; D remains ambiguous. Germline lookup yields CDR1 SNHLY and CDR2 FYNNEI. The CDR3 contains 15 residues. V shed 4 bases and J shed 2 bases, with 13 bases lying between them. CDR3 sequence reads: CASSATPEPTDTQYF. The CDR3 coding sequence is TGTGCCAGCAGTGCGACTCCCGAACCCACAGATACGCAGTATTTT.

As concerns this clonotype: One junction end disagrees with the germline gene, perhaps due to a read error. The chain carries TRBV12-3 or TRBV12-4 and TRBJ2-7; TRBD2 matches at 9 bases. The CDR3 is made up of 15 amino acids. CDR3 protein: CASSFQRGDSCEQYF. The CDR3 DNA is TGTGCCAGCAGTTTCCAGCGGGGGGATTCCTGCGAGCAGTACTTC.

This clonotype was counted between two and nine times. The CDR3 loop reads CSVEAVTSGELFF. The CDR3 nucleotides are TGCAGCGTTGAGGCAGTAACCTCCGGGGAGCTGTTTTTT. This chain joins TRBV29-1 and TRBJ2-2, with D unresolved. This CDR3 spans 13 amino acids. V was shortened by 3 bases and J by 6 bases, with 11 bases between the two germline ends. Germline V gene lookup returns CDR1 SQVTM and CDR2 ANQGSEA.

This clonotype was seen ten or more times. The rearrangement uses TRBV20-1 and TRBJ2-3; 10 bases fit TRBD1. V lost 3 bases and J lost 6; bases outside the gene matches: 9. Germline V gene lookup returns CDR1 DFQATT and CDR2 SNEGSKA (reference sequence). The CDR3 sequence is 15 residues long. For the CDR3, the DNA is TGCAGTGCTAGGCCGCCGGGACAGGGGACCGATACGCAGTATTTT. Translated: CSARPPGQGTDTQYF.

This clonotype occurred a few times. This rearrangement joins TRBV12-3 or TRBV12-4 to TRBJ2-5; possible D gene TRBD1, 5 bases. Trimming cost V 6 bases and J 3 bases, with 8 bases left between them. CDR3 length equals 12 residues. The CDR3 nucleotides are TGTGCCAGCAGGCAGGGAAAAGAGACCCAGTACTTC. This gives the protein CASRQGKETQYF.

This clonotype was seen only once. The rearrangement joins TRBV7-9 to TRBJ1-5, with unresolved D. The V gene's germline CDR1 is SEHNR and CDR2 FQNEAQ (reference sequence). Between the trimmed V and J ends, which lost 4 bases and 1 base, there was a span of 14 bases. CDR3 size: 16 residues. CDR3 sequence (DNA): TGTGCCAGCAGCTCAGGATCGGGGATGAGCAATCAGCCCCAGCATTTT. Translation: CASSSGSGMSNQPQHF. The complete variable domain, with remaining parts taken from reference TRBV7-9 and TRBJ1-5, reads DTGVSQNPRHKITKRGQNVTFRCDPISEHNRLYWYRQTLGQGPEFLTYFQNEAQLEKSRLLSDRFSAERPKGSFSTLEIQRTEQGDSAMYLCASSSGSGMSNQPQHFGDGTRLSIL.

V is TRBV7-9 and J is TRBJ2-5, with unresolved D. Per germline, CDR1 SEHNR and CDR2 FQNEAQ (reference sequence). Trimming pared 4 bases from V and 0 bases from J, leaving 15 bases between. This CDR3 region has 16 residues. CDR3 DNA sequence: TGTGCCAGCAGCTATTCCGGGCTTCGGTACCAAGAGACCCAGTACTTC. It specifies CASSYSGLRYQETQYF.

The chain has TRBV5-6 and TRBJ2-3, with D tentatively TRBD2 (5 bases). The CDR3 sequence is 14 residues long. V was cut by 4 bases and J by 4 bases, with 13 bases left in between. Germline V lookup: CDR1 SGHDT, CDR2 YYEEEE. This CDR3 is CASSVEDRSDTQYF. In DNA, the CDR3 is TGTGCCAGCAGCGTGGAGGATAGATCAGATACGCAGTATTTT.

This clonotype occurred a few times. The gene calls are TRBV30 and TRBJ1-1; 8 bases are shared with TRBD1. Germline lookup yields CDR1 GTSNPN and CDR2 SVGIG (reference sequence). V gave up 2 bases and J gave up 11 bases; unmatched junction bases: 7. The CDR3 spans 12 residues. CDR3 in amino acids: CAWSPTGVHAFF. CDR3 in DNA: TGTGCCTGGAGTCCGACAGGGGTCCATGCTTTCTTT. Supplemented by reference TRBV30 and TRBJ1-1, the full variable domain reads SQTIHQWPATLVQPVGSPLSLECTVEGTSNPNLYWYRQAAGRGLQLLFYSVGIGQISSEVPQNLSASRPQDRQFILSSKKLLLSDSGFYLCAWSPTGVHAFFGQGTRLTVV.

This clonotype was detected only a few times. This rearrangement joins TRBV27 to TRBJ1-5, with a possible D match to TRBD1 (6 bases). Per germline, CDR1 MNHEY and CDR2 SMNVEV (reference sequence). V lost 3 bases and J lost 7, with 10 bases in between. This CDR3 contains 13 residues. In nucleotides, the CDR3 is TGTGCCAGCAGTTTTAAGGGGGACCAGCCCCAGCATTTT. Its protein product is CASSFKGDQPQHF.

This rearrangement joins TRBV24-1 to TRBJ2-3; tentative D call: TRBD1 (5 bases). Trimming cost V 5 bases and J 1 base, with 12 bases left between them. This CDR3 region has 15 residues. Germline V gene lookup returns CDR1 KGHDR and CDR2 SFDVKD. CDR3 coding DNA: TGTGCCACCAGTGCCGTACTCAGGGGCACAGATACGCAGTATTTT. Encoded protein: CATSAVLRGTDTQYF.

CDR3 coding DNA: TGTGCCCTGCGGCGTGGTGACTCTGGGGCCAACGTCCTGACTTTC. This codes for CALRRGDSGANVLTF. The rearrangement uses TRBV6-1 and TRBJ2-6; D is uncertain. Germline CDR1 and CDR2: MNHNS and SASEGT. Between the trimmed V and J ends, which lost 11 bases and 0 bases, there was a span of 14 bases. This CDR3 has 15 residues.

Comment on this clonotype: No conserved phenylalanine or tryptophan is present at the end of the CDR3, so a read error is the likely explanation. This chain connects TRBV29-1 to TRBJ2-5, with 7 nucleotides matching TRBD1. The germline CDR1 and CDR2 sequences are SQVTM and ANQGSEA. This CDR3 contains 13 residues. V trimming: 7 bases; J trimming: 1 base; junction bases outside the gene matches: 6. CDR3 residues: CSATRDSQETQYL. DNA of the CDR3: TGCAGCGCTACTAGGGACAGCCAAGAGACCCAGTACTTG.

This clonotype was seen more than once but under ten times. The gene calls are TRBV5-1 and TRBJ2-1; 7 positions match TRBD1. The J call may be in error: the DNA end matches TRBJ2-7 better. Germline values: CDR1 SGHRS, CDR2 YFSETQ. The CDR3 sequence is 16 residues long. The CDR3: CASSLGTGVSYNEQYF. Here the CDR3 DNA reads TGCGCCAGCAGCTTGGGGACAGGCGTCTCCTACAATGAGCAGTACTTC.

The J gene is TRBJ1-2, the V gene TRBV5-1, with unresolved D. The CDR3 spans 14 residues. Trimming left V 3 bases short and J 5 bases short, with 14 bases between. Per germline, CDR1 SGHRS and CDR2 YFSETQ. The CDR3 here is CASSSDSFRYGYTF. The CDR3 region has the DNA TGCGCCAGCAGCTCAGATAGCTTTCGGTATGGCTACACCTTC.

In this sample, this clonotype turned up a few times. V usage is TRBV7-8 and J usage is TRBJ2-5, with 11 nucleotides matching TRBD2. The CDR3 is 19 residues long. The V gene end was trimmed by 1 base and the J gene end by 2 bases; junction bases not matched to a gene: 12. Per the germline V gene, CDR1 is SGHVS and CDR2 is FQNEAQ. The CDR3 region is CASSLDSLAGGSTQETQYF. The CDR3, as DNA: TGTGCCAGCAGCTTAGACTCGCTAGCGGGGGGATCTACTCAAGAGACCCAGTACTTC.

V gene TRBV7-2 combines with J gene TRBJ2-1; 12 bases align to TRBD2. The CDR3 is 17 amino acids. The V gene end was trimmed by 5 bases and the J gene end by 8 bases; junction bases not matched to a gene: 13. CDR1 and CDR2 from the germline V gene are SGHTA and FQGNSA. CDR3 sequence reads: CASSPRLAGDVAHEQFF. CDR3 coding DNA: TGTGCCAGCAGCCCGAGACTAGCGGGAGATGTGGCCCATGAGCAGTTCTTC.

The rearrangement links TRBV5-1 to TRBJ1-4, with D tentatively TRBD1 (6 bases). Between the trimmed V and J ends, which lost 0 bases and 8 bases, there was a span of 14 bases. The CDR3 is made up of 15 amino acids. Germline V gives CDR1 SGHRS, CDR2 YFSETQ. The CDR3 loop reads CASSLAGAVNEKLFF. CDR3 nucleotide sequence: TGCGCCAGCAGCTTGGCAGGGGCGGTTAACGAAAAACTGTTTTTT.